Shown below are 2 T cell receptor beta chains from a single sample sequenced in a study of post-analysis software for immune sequencing data. Study conclusions and caveats: TRBV5-6, TRBV5-1 and TRBV20-1 belonged to a set of about five TRBV segments that were more frequent in patients than controls.

cDNA libraries for TCR beta contained unique molecular identifiers. TCRdb analysed the PCR reads with MiXCR anew, one entry per CDR3 protein. The profile shows a few hundred thousand distinct CDR3 sequences, under 40% of them singletons. The antigens these receptors bind are not known. Sample: blood. The receptors originated from a girl under 18 with multiple sclerosis.

The rearrangement uses TRBV5-1 and TRBJ2-3, with 11 nucleotides matching TRBD2. The CDR3 runs to 18 residues. J was trimmed by 3 bases and V by 0 bases; bases with no gene match: 9. CDR1 is SGHRS and CDR2 is YFSETQ in the germline V gene. DNA of the CDR3: TGCGCCAGCAGCTTGGTGTTACTAGCGGGGGCCGAGACAGATACGCAGTATTTT. It translates to CASSLVLLAGAETDTQYF.

The V gene is TRBV25-1, the J gene TRBJ2-5, with TRBD1 matching over 9 bases. Per germline, CDR1 MGHDK and CDR2 SYGVNS. The CDR3 consists of 15 residues. V lost 5 bases, J lost 5 bases, and 9 bases stayed unmatched. The CDR3 nucleotides are TGTGCCAGCAGTCCCCGGGACAGGGTGGTGGAGACCCAGTACTTC. Encoded protein: CASSPRDRVVETQYF.